The 17 T cell receptor beta chains listed next were all sequenced from one sample in a study of shared clonotypes between healthy human individuals. The protocol was immunoSEQ multiplex PCR, while the TCRdb copy is restricted to in-frame clones and leaves out a portion. The repertoire has around 1.1 million clones, approximately 80% of them found once; the top ten carry more than 0.85%. The sample taken for sequencing was memory CD4+ T cells from PBMCs. Regarding subset: CD45RA-negative fraction. The receptors shown here come from a man younger than 35 in good health. Some clones in this sample may be carry-over from other donors' samples.

The chain links TRBV5-8 to TRBJ2-3; D remains ambiguous. V was cut by 0 bases and J by 0 bases, with 14 bases left in between. There are 17 residues in the CDR3. Germline V gives CDR1 SGHTS, CDR2 YDEGEE. The CDR3 DNA reads TGTGCCAGCAGCTTGGTCCCCTCCTTGCGGAGCACAGATACGCAGTATTTT. Translation gives CASSLVPSLRSTDTQYF.

The J gene is TRBJ1-1, the V gene TRBV19; no clear D. V lost 8 bases, J lost 3 bases, and 7 bases lay in between. Germline CDR1 reads LNHDA; CDR2 reads SQIVND (reference sequence). The CDR3 totals 11 residues. CDR3 in DNA: TGTGCCAGTCTGGAGTACACTGAAGCTTTCTTT. Its protein product is CASLEYTEAFF.

This chain links TRBV7-2 with TRBJ1-2; a weak D match, TRBD1 (5 bases). The CDR3 sequence is 17 residues long. Germline values: CDR1 SGHTA, CDR2 FQGNSA. V dropped 2 bases and J dropped 4 bases, with 20 bases sitting between them. The CDR3 protein is CASSLTTTGTDIYGYTF. CDR3 bases: TGTGCCAGCAGCTTAACTACTACCGGGACGGATATCTATGGCTACACCTTC.

This clone is a singleton in its sample. J is TRBJ2-4 and V is TRBV29-1; perhaps TRBD1 as D (5 bases). The ends were cut back, 7 bases at V and 6 bases at J, with 7 bases in the middle. Germline assignment: CDR1 SQVTM and CDR2 ANQGSEA. The CDR3 totals 10 residues. The CDR3 is CSAQGNIQYF. CDR3 DNA sequence: TGCAGCGCCCAGGGAAACATTCAGTACTTC.

The chain combines TRBV2 with TRBJ2-7; the match to TRBD1 covers 8 bases. Germline V gene data show CDR1 as SNHLY and CDR2 as FYNNEI. The CDR3 sequence is 11 residues long. Germline trimming cut 7 bases from V and 6 bases from J; bases unmatched to any gene: 2. CDR3 nucleotide sequence: TGTGCCAGCATCCAGGGGGCCGAGCAGTACTTC. Its protein product is CASIQGAEQYF. Supplemented by reference TRBV2 and TRBJ2-7, the full variable domain reads EPEVTQTPSHQVTQMGQEVILRCVPISNHLYFYWYRQILGQKVEFLVSFYNNEISEKSEIFDDQFSVERPDGSNFTLKIRSTKLEDSAMYFCASIQGAEQYFGPGTRLTVT.

CDR3 in DNA: TGTGCCAGCAGACCCGACGCCTACGAGCAGTACTTC. This codes for CASRPDAYEQYF. The V and J genes are TRBV28 and TRBJ2-7, with D uncertain. This CDR3 has 12 residues. V was clipped by 6 bases and J by 2 bases, with 8 bases between them. Germline CDR1 and CDR2: MDHEN and SYDVKM.

The rearrangement uses TRBV28 and TRBJ1-1; TRBD1 is a possible D gene (5 bases). Germline V gene lookup returns CDR1 MDHEN and CDR2 SYDVKM. Trimming cost V 5 bases and J 0 bases, with 13 bases left between them. This CDR3 spans 15 amino acids. The CDR3 protein is CASSARGRVNTEAFF. In DNA, the CDR3 is TGTGCCAGCAGTGCCCGAGGCAGGGTGAACACTGAAGCTTTCTTT. The full variable domain, rest sourced from reference TRBV28 and TRBJ1-1, is DVKVTQSSRYLVKRTGEKVFLECVQDMDHENMFWYRQDPGLGLRLIYFSYDVKMKEKGDIPEGYSVSREKKERFSLILESASTNQTSMYLCASSARGRVNTEAFFGQGTRLTVV.

This chain uses TRBV28 with TRBJ2-2; either TRBD1 or TRBD2 may fit D (5 bases each). In germline, CDR1 is MDHEN, CDR2 SYDVKM. The CDR3 has 13 amino acids. Trimming removed 7 bases from V and 2 bases from J, with 8 bases in between. Here the CDR3 reads CASKGTNTGELFF. The DNA for the CDR3 is TGTGCCAGCAAAGGGACCAACACCGGGGAGCTGTTTTTT.

The chain couples TRBV28 to TRBJ2-7, with D possibly being TRBD1 (5 bases). Germline V gene data show CDR1 as MDHEN and CDR2 as SYDVKM. V was shortened by 2 bases and J by 6 bases, with 8 bases between the two germline ends. The CDR3 runs 12 residues. Here the CDR3 reads CASSLPGREQYF. The CDR3 DNA sequence: TGTGCCAGCAGTTTACCAGGGCGCGAGCAGTACTTC.

J is TRBJ2-3 and V is TRBV7-2; no firm D call. This CDR3 comprises 13 residues. V was cut by 2 bases and J by 4 bases, with 7 bases left in between. Germline V gene data show CDR1 as SGHTA and CDR2 as FQGNSA. The CDR3 bases are TGTGCCAGCAGCTTAATTTGGGCAGATACGCAGTATTTT. Its protein product is CASSLIWADTQYF.

The V gene is TRBV28, the J gene TRBJ2-7; D is possibly TRBD1 (5 bases). The CDR3 consists of 15 residues. V was trimmed by 6 bases and J by 6 bases, leaving 21 bases between them. Germline CDR1 and CDR2: MDHEN and SYDVKM. CDR3: CASSRVGILPLEQYF. In DNA form, the CDR3 reads TGTGCCAGCAGCAGGGTCGGCATCCTACCTCTCGAGCAGTACTTC. Using reference TRBV28 and TRBJ2-7 for the parts outside the CDR3, the full variable domain is DVKVTQSSRYLVKRTGEKVFLECVQDMDHENMFWYRQDPGLGLRLIYFSYDVKMKEKGDIPEGYSVSREKKERFSLILESASTNQTSMYLCASSRVGILPLEQYFGPGTRLTVT.

The sample holds a few counts of this clone. The rearrangement joins TRBV4-3 to TRBJ2-5, with D tentatively TRBD2 (6 bases). V gave up 6 bases and J gave up 4 bases, with 12 bases separating them. This CDR3 region has 13 residues. Germline-derived CDR1 and CDR2 are LGHNA and YSLEER. The CDR3 reads CASSTQGGETQYF. The CDR3 nucleotides read TGCGCCAGCAGTACCCAGGGAGGAGAGACCCAGTACTTC.

The chain employs TRBV2 and TRBJ2-5; D call uncertain. The end of the DNA is better explained by TRBJ2-7, so the J call may be wrong. The CDR3 totals 13 residues. Germline V gene lookup returns CDR1 SNHLY and CDR2 FYNNEI. The CDR3 protein is CASKGPFLHEQYF. The CDR3 coding sequence is TGTGCCAGCAAAGGCCCCTTCCTCCACGAGCAGTACTTC.

This chain connects TRBV4-1 to TRBJ2-2; TRBD2 is a possible D gene (6 bases). Trimming removed 0 bases at V and 4 bases at J, with 12 bases between. The CDR3 is made up of 16 amino acids. The germline CDR1 and CDR2 sequences are MGHRA and YSYEKL. This chain's CDR3 is CASSQETTGVTGELFF. The CDR3 DNA reads TGCGCCAGCAGCCAAGAAACCACGGGGGTCACCGGGGAGCTGTTTTTT.

The chain links TRBV7-2 to TRBJ2-5, with 8 bases matching TRBD1. CDR1 is SGHTA and CDR2 is FQGNSA in the germline V gene. The trim removed 5 bases at V and 4 bases at J, leaving 6 bases unmatched. This CDR3 is built from 14 residues. CDR3 DNA: TGTGCCAGCAGCCCCTATGGACAGGGAGAGACCCAGTACTTC. This gives the protein CASSPYGQGETQYF. The full variable domain, rest sourced from reference TRBV7-2 and TRBJ2-5, is GAGVSQSPSNKVTEKGKDVELRCDPISGHTALYWYRQSLGQGLEFLIYFQGNSAPDKSGLPSDRFSAERTGGSVSTLTIQRTQQEDSAVYLCASSPYGQGETQYFGPGTRLLVL.

This clone turned up a few times. This chain connects TRBV25-1 to TRBJ2-7, with D tentatively TRBD1 or TRBD2 (5 bases each). The V gene lost 4 bases and the J gene lost 0 bases, with 10 bases spanning the gap. This CDR3 has 14 residues. Germline V gene lookup returns CDR1 MGHDK and CDR2 SYGVNS. The CDR3 loop is CASSGPGTSYEQYF. The CDR3, as DNA: TGTGCCAGCAGTGGGCCCGGGACCTCCTACGAGCAGTACTTC.

The chain employs TRBV19 and TRBJ2-1, with TRBD2 matching over 7 bases. Germline V gives CDR1 LNHDA, CDR2 SQIVND (reference sequence). V lost 3 bases to trimming and J lost 12 bases; unmatched junction nucleotides: 8. This CDR3 is built from 13 residues. CDR3 sequence: CASSIPGPGGQFF. In DNA form, the CDR3 reads TGTGCCAGTAGTATTCCGGGTCCGGGGGGGCAGTTCTTC.